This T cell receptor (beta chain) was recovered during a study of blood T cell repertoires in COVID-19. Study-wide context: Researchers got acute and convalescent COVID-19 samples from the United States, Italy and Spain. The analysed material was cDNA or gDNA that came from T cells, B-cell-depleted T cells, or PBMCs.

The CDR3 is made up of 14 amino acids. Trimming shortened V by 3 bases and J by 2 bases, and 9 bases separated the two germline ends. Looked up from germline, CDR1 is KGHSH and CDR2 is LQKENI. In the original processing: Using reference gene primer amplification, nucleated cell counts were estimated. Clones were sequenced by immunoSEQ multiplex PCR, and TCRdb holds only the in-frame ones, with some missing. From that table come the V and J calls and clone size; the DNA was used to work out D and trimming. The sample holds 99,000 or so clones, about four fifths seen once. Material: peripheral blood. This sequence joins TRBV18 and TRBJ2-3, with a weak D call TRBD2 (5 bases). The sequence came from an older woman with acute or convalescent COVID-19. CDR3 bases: TGTGCCAGCTCACCCGGACTGAACACAGATACGCAGTATTTT. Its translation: CASSPGLNTDTQYF.